The T cell receptor beta chain under discussion was sequenced for a study of blood T cell repertoires in COVID-19. Overall study: The United States, Italy and Spain provided the acute and convalescent COVID-19 samples. The cDNA or gDNA used as material had been derived from T cells, B-cell-depleted T cells, or PBMCs.

Source study methods: Reference gene primer amplification gave nucleated cell count estimates. Profiled with immunoSEQ multiplex PCR; TCRdb holds only in-frame clones, not every one. D and trimming come from the DNA, and the V and J calls and clone size come from that table. The table includes more than 65,000 clones, approximately 90% detected once. The sample consisted of peripheral blood. The TCR originated in an elderly woman with active or convalescent COVID-19.

The DNA of the CDR3 is TGTGCCACCAGTGACTCTACTAGCGGGTGGGCCGGTATGACCCAGTACTTC. It translates to CATSDSTSGWAGMTQYF. The genes are TRBV24-1 and TRBJ2-5, with 9 bases identical to TRBD2. Trimming took 4 bases from V and 7 from J; bases not matched to a gene: 15. CDR1 is KGHDR, CDR2 SFDVKD, per germline. The CDR3 length is 17 residues.